The sequence of this T cell receptor beta chain was determined in a study of cytomegalovirus exposure and HLA in healthy donors (dated by TCRdb to about 2017). About the investigation overall: The 666 repertoires of the first cohort and the approximately 130 validation repertoires were produced on the same platform, according to a later analysis. The study aimed to test whether cataloging public T cell receptors could reveal signatures of past pathogen exposure. In addition to the first cohort of 500 to 850 subjects, a separate validation cohort of approximately 130 different subjects was used. To predict cytomegalovirus infection status, the study combined high-throughput TCR immunosequencing, statistical association of individual TCRs with disease status, and machine learning. The full study reports these points: All 120 or so repertoires were used to score co-occurrence in the validation cohort in a later analysis, because that analysis had no HLA typing for the cohort. A later analysis found that TCRs clustered in the first cohort also tended to co-occur in the roughly 120 validation repertoires, with approximately 93% of cluster scores above 0. In vitro tests confirmed that a few of the cytomegalovirus-associated TCR beta chains recognize cytomegalovirus antigens. The authors suggested that the approach could potentially be extended to other disease states and immunological phenotypes. While some public TCRs were present in many individuals, most TCR sequences turned up only very rarely across donors. A total of about 150 TCR beta chains were listed by the study as associated with cytomegalovirus. The classifier was reported to diagnose cytomegalovirus status with high specificity and sensitivity in both the original cohort and the validation cohort.

As regards this clone: The antigen it binds to is not known. There are no base qualities to consult, and no much larger clone falls within one base.

A distance of 14 bases separates the germline ends of V and J, which lose 5 bases and 4 bases respectively. In the germline V gene, CDR1 corresponds to SGHAT and CDR2 to FQNNGV. The CDR3 covers 14 residues, taking in both the cysteine and the phenylalanine. Of the read, only the CDR3 DNA is kept; its 42 bases are in frame from base 1. Donors formed part of the validation cohort, which comprised about 130 subjects and was distinct from the first cohort of fewer than 750 subjects. Receptor libraries were prepared by the immunoSEQ multiplex PCR assay. The original methods were these. A statistical classification framework was built to diagnose cytomegalovirus status from the catalog of TCR beta chain sequences. The clones in this table, taken by TCRdb from immuneACCESS, are in-frame only. Not every clone is retained; where verified, under half of the shortfall comes from an unresolved V gene, and the cause of the rest is unknown. D and trimming come from the DNA, and the V and J calls and clone size come from that table. This sample has about 150,000 clones in its table, and approximately 86% of those were observed once. 20% to 25% of the sample is held by the ten biggest clonotypes.

What was sequenced was PBMCs. The TCR sequence derives from a man aged 18 to 30 in good health and CMV-seropositive. In this chain, TRBV11-2 is recombined with TRBJ1-2; TRBD1 might be the D gene, on 6 matching bases. This receptor carries the CDR3 CASSHEGGTYGYTF. The DNA sequence is TGTGCCAGCAGCCATGAGGGGGGGACCTATGGCTACACCTTC.